The rows below give T cell receptor beta chains drawn from one sample of a study of cytomegalovirus exposure and HLA in healthy donors. The data were produced by immunoSEQ multiplex PCR, yet TCRdb's version contains in-frame clones alone and is incomplete. Seen here are around 65,000 clones, around 77% observed once, and the top ten hold roughly 4.7%. Input material: PBMCs. The source is a woman aged 25-40 years in good health and CMV-seronegative. The CDR3 runs from the conserved cysteine through the conserved F or W. The D gene is left open where the match is weak. The size of a clone is reported for some rows only, either as once, few or many, or as a class for expanded clones.

>few|TRBD2|TRBJ2-7|TRBV6-1
CASTRAASGSDEQYF
TGTGCCTCAACAAGGGCGGCTAGCGGGAGCGACGAGCAGTACTTC
>.|.|TRBJ1-2|TRBV7-8
CASSLDRTNYGYTF
TGTGCCAGCAGCTTAGACAGGACCAACTATGGCTACACCTTC
>.|.|TRBJ2-7|TRBV6-5
CASSYSAGDEQYF
TGTGCCAGCAGTTACTCTGCAGGGGACGAGCAGTACTTC
>.|TRBD1|TRBJ1-2|TRBV5-1
CASSLAGGGNYGYTF
TGCGCCAGCAGCTTGGCAGGGGGTGGGAACTATGGCTACACCTTC
>.|.|TRBJ2-3|TRBV20-1
CSARTDTQYF
TGCAGTGCTCGGACAGATACGCAGTATTTT
>.|TRBD2|TRBJ2-5|TRBV28
CASVGGETQYF
TGTGCCAGCGTCGGGGGGGAGACCCAGTACTTC
>.|TRBD1|TRBJ1-2|TRBV30
CAWKDRDGYTF
TGTGCCTGGAAGGACAGGGATGGCTACACCTTC
>.|TRBD1|TRBJ1-5|TRBV30
CAYADRAGQPQHF
TGTGCCTATGCGGACAGGGCGGGTCAGCCCCAGCATTTT
>few|TRBD2|TRBJ2-7|TRBV4-3
CASSQDPGGRQYF
TGCGCCAGCAGCCAAGATCCGGGGGGAAGGCAGTACTTC
>.|.|TRBJ2-3|TRBV28
CASSLSIAGMGGDTQYF
TGTGCCAGCAGTTTATCTATAGCCGGGATGGGGGGAGATACGCAGTATTTT
>.|TRBD1|TRBJ1-1|TRBV23-1
CASRPRQGGHTEAFF
TGCGCCAGCAGACCGAGACAGGGGGGTCACACTGAAGCTTTCTTT
>.|.|TRBJ2-3|TRBV4-3
CASSPSPGSWDTDTQYF
TGCGCCAGCAGCCCGAGCCCCGGGAGTTGGGACACAGATACGCAGTATTTT
>.|.|TRBJ2-2|TRBV30
CAGGGDPGELFF
TGTGCCGGAGGGGGGGACCCCGGGGAGCTGTTTTTT
>.|.|TRBJ1-1|TRBV9
CASSPGQDTEAFF
TGTGCCAGCAGCCCAGGCCAGGACACTGAAGCTTTCTTT
>.|TRBD1|TRBJ2-5|TRBV2
CASTRPHGTAAPQETQYF
TGTGCCAGCACCCGCCCCCACGGGACAGCCGCGCCCCAAGAGACCCAGTACTTC
>few|TRBD1|TRBJ1-4|TRBV25-1
CASSERTGGEKLFF
TGTGCCAGCAGTGAGAGGACAGGGGGTGAAAAACTGTTTTTT
>.|.|TRBJ2-7|TRBV19
CASSDSGSSKQYF
TGTGCCAGTAGTGACTCCGGGTCGAGCAAGCAGTACTTC
>.|TRBD1|TRBJ1-1|TRBV30
CAWSRQGRTEAFF
TGTGCCTGGAGTCGACAGGGGCGGACTGAAGCTTTCTTT
>once|.|TRBJ1-6|TRBV4-1
CASSQGRAMGSYNSPLHF
TGCGCCAGCAGCCAAGGCAGGGCGATGGGGTCCTATAATTCACCCCTCCACTTT
>.|.|TRBJ2-3|TRBV5-1
CASSSVGQPSTDTQYF
TGCGCCAGCAGCTCCGTCGGACAGCCGTCCACAGATACGCAGTATTTT
>.|.|TRBJ2-7|TRBV5-6
CASSGILADYEQYF
TGTGCCAGCAGCGGCATTCTGGCGGACTACGAGCAGTACTTC
>once|TRBD1|TRBJ2-7|TRBV30
CALGRDRGFYEQYF
TGTGCCTTGGGCCGGGACAGGGGTTTCTACGAGCAGTACTTC
>.|.|TRBJ2-7|TRBV29-1
CSVEVASRTEQYF
TGCAGCGTTGAAGTAGCGTCTCGGACCGAGCAGTACTTC
>few|TRBD1|TRBJ2-1|TRBV6-5
CASSRGTAYNEQFF
TGTGCCAGCAGTAGAGGGACAGCCTACAATGAGCAGTTCTTC
>.|.|TRBJ1-1|TRBV5-1
CASGGGGTEAFF
TGCGCCAGCGGGGGGGGCGGCACTGAAGCTTTCTTT
>few|TRBD1|TRBJ2-5|TRBV9
CASSVGQGQETQYF
TGTGCCAGCAGCGTAGGACAGGGCCAAGAGACCCAGTACTTC
>.|TRBD1|TRBJ2-7|TRBV9
CASSDGTGSYEQYF
TGTGCCAGCAGCGATGGGACAGGTTCCTACGAGCAGTACTTC
>.|.|TRBJ2-3|TRBV27
CASRRQTDTQYF
TGTGCCAGCAGGAGACAGACAGATACGCAGTATTTT
>.|TRBD1|TRBJ1-6|TRBV6-1
CASLTGDSPLHF
TGTGCCAGCTTGACAGGGGATTCACCCCTCCACTTT
>.|TRBD1|TRBJ2-1|TRBV29-1
CSVPGTGDYNEQFF
TGCAGCGTACCAGGGACAGGGGACTACAATGAGCAGTTCTTC
>.|.|TRBJ2-7|TRBV6-5
CASSPGNYEQYF
TGTGCCAGCAGCCCCGGGAACTACGAGCAGTACTTC
>few|.|TRBJ2-2|TRBV6-5
CASSYTGTGELFF
TGTGCCAGCAGTTACACGGGCACCGGGGAGCTGTTTTTT
>once|.|TRBJ2-5|TRBV29-1
CSVWESGFGETQYF
TGCAGCGTGTGGGAGAGTGGCTTCGGGGAGACCCAGTACTTC
>.|.|TRBJ2-7|TRBV7-6
CASGRGISYEQYF
TGTGCCAGCGGACGGGGGATATCCTACGAGCAGTACTTC